This T cell receptor beta chain derives from a study of tumor-infiltrating lymphocytes in primary liver carcinoma. Looking at the study overall: The patients presented with primary liver carcinoma, which was managed through surgical resection.

With regard to this clonotype: The antigen remains unidentified.

Making TCR beta cDNA involved roughly 0.55 ug total RNA and a constant-region primer. Amplification in three nested multiplex PCR rounds with slightly modified ARM-PCR gave rise to TCR beta libraries. TRBV1-TRBV30 forward primers and a C-beta reverse primer were used in the first two PCR rounds, which each ran for 9 to 10 cycles. A single record per CDR3 protein comes from TCRdb applying MiXCR to the multiplex PCR reads. There are fewer than 350,000 distinct CDR3 sequences in the sample; less than 65% occur only once, and about 6.1% lies in the top ten. Regarding the study as a whole: Pairs comparing tumor with adjacent tissue or blood overlapped less than pairs drawn from tumor regions. Bulk unsorted material prevented CD4+ and CD8+ repertoire comparison.

The study extracted blood RNA from unsorted whole blood and also extracted germline DNA. This CDR3 region has 14 residues. Germline values: CDR1 SGHNT, CDR2 YYREEE (reference sequence). Trimming took 6 bases from V and 2 from J, leaving 15 bases between them. The sequence came from a man aged 35 to 55 with primary liver carcinoma and hepatitis B virus infection. This chain uses TRBV5-4 with TRBJ2-7, with TRBD2 as a possible D gene (7 bases). Sequencing input: peripheral blood. The CDR3 DNA sequence: TGTGCCAGCACCCGTGCGGGGGCTACCTACGAGCAGTACTTC. Translated: CASTRAGATYEQYF.